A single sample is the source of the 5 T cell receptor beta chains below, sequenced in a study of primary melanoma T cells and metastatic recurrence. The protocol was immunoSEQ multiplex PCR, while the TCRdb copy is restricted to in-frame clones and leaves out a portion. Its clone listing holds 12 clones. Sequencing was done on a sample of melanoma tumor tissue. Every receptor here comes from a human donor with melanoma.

The CDR3 here is CGAKTNTGELFF. The CDR3 nucleotides read TGTGGAGCTAAGACGAACACCGGGGAGCTGTTTTTT. The chain has TRBV12-5 and TRBJ2-2, with D unclear. This CDR3 contains 12 residues. In germline, CDR1 is LGHNT, CDR2 FRNRAP.

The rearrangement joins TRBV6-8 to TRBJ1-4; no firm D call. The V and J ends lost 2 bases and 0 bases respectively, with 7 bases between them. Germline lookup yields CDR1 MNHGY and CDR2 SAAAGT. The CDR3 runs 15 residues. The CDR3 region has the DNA TGTGCCAGCAGTTACCGAGGGTCAACTAATGAAAAACTGTTTTTT. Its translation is CASSYRGSTNEKLFF.

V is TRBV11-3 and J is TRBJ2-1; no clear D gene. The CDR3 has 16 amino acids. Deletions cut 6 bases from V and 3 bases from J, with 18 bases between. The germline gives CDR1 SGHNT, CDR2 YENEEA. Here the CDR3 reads CASSPRFQTYYNEQFF. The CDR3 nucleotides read TGTGCCAGCAGTCCGAGGTTCCAAACTTACTACAATGAGCAGTTCTTC.

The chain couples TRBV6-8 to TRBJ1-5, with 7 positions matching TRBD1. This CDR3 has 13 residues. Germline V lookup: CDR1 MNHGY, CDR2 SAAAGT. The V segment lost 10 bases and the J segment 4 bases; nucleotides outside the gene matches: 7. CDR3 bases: TGTGCCACCGCGGGACAGATAAATCAGCCCCAGCATTTT. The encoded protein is CATAGQINQPQHF.

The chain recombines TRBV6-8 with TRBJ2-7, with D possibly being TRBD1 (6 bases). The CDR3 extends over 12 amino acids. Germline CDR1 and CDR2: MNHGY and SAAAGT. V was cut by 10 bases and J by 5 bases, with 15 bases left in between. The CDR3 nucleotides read TGTGCCATCACAGGGCCCAAGGACGAGCAGTACTTC. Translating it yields CAITGPKDEQYF.